This TCR beta chain appears in the sequencing data of a study of spatial heterogeneity in lung cancer. In the study overall: Sequencing consistently turned up more beta-chain sequences than alpha-chain sequences. Study outcomes and limitations: Tumors with more nonsynonymous mutations had more expanded intratumoral alpha and beta TCRs.

A word on this clonotype: The antigen is undetermined.

TCRdb passed the 5' RACE reads through MiXCR, listing each CDR3 protein once. The sample comprises about 10,000 distinct CDR3 sequences, about 54% of which are singletons, and around 28% rests with the top ten. V lost 0 bases and J lost 5, with 13 bases in between. This CDR3 has 16 residues. Germline CDR1 SSHAT, CDR2 FNYEAQ (reference sequence). Sample time point: sample taken at primary tumor resection. The chain is built from TRBV7-7 and TRBJ2-2; the D gene could be TRBD1 or TRBD2 (6 bases each). The material sequenced was lung tumor tissue, taken at surgery. This receptor was taken from a female donor with early-stage non-small cell lung cancer. DNA of the CDR3: TGTGCCAGCAGCTTAGCCCCGGGGGCAGGGACCGGGGAGCTGTTTTTT. Translated, it gives CASSLAPGAGTGELFF.